Listed here are 24 T cell receptor beta chains from one sample, sequenced in a study of blood T cell repertoires in COVID-19. Sequenced by immunoSEQ multiplex PCR; TCRdb stores in-frame clones only, minus some. The sample gives some 150,000 clones, around nine tenths of which show up once; around 8.3% is in the top ten. The sequenced sample consisted of peripheral blood. The source is a woman aged 45-59 years with active or convalescent COVID-19.

The rearrangement links TRBV7-6 to TRBJ2-7; TRBD2 matches 14 bases. CDR1 and CDR2 (germline): SGHVS, FNYEAQ. V shed 3 bases, J shed 1 base, and the junction held 5 bases outside the gene matches. The CDR3 covers 17 residues. CDR3 region: CASSFGTSGRGSYEQYF. Written as DNA, the CDR3 is TGTGCCAGCAGCTTCGGGACTAGCGGGAGAGGTTCCTACGAGCAGTACTTC. Full variable domain (remainder filled in from reference TRBV7-6 and TRBJ2-7): GAGVSQSPRYKVTKRGQDVALRCDPISGHVSLYWYRQALGQGPEFLTYFNYEAQQDKSGLPNDRFSAERPEGSISTLTIQRTEQRDSAMYRCASSFGTSGRGSYEQYFGPGTRLTVT.

V usage is TRBV9 and J usage is TRBJ1-2, with TRBD1 identical over 7 bases. The ends lost 5 bases at V and 6 bases at J; junction bases unmatched: 4. The CDR3 loop spans 12 amino acids. The germline gives CDR1 SGDLS, CDR2 YYNGEE. The CDR3 is CASSSTGHGYTF. The CDR3 DNA is TGTGCCAGCAGTTCGACAGGGCATGGCTACACCTTC.

The rearrangement links TRBV30 to TRBJ1-2; 7 bases align to TRBD1. The ends lost 0 bases at V and 5 bases at J; junction bases unmatched: 6. The CDR3 is made up of 14 amino acids. Germline V gene lookup returns CDR1 GTSNPN and CDR2 SVGIG (reference sequence). The chain's CDR3 is CAWSVRQGSYGYTF. CDR3 coding DNA: TGTGCCTGGAGTGTTAGACAGGGCTCATATGGCTACACCTTC.

There are a few counts of this clone. The gene calls are TRBV19 and TRBJ1-5, with a weak D call TRBD1 (6 bases). CDR1 LNHDA and CDR2 SQIVND come from the germline V gene (reference sequence). This CDR3 is 13 amino acids long. V was shortened by 6 bases and J by 3 bases, with 9 bases between the two germline ends. This CDR3 reads CASRDSYNQPQHF. The CDR3 nucleotides are TGTGCCAGTAGGGACAGCTACAATCAGCCCCAGCATTTT.

The V and J genes are TRBV9 and TRBJ2-3; 9 bases align to TRBD2. There are 17 residues in the CDR3. Germline V gives CDR1 SGDLS, CDR2 YYNGEE. V trimming: 5 bases; J trimming: 6 bases; junction bases outside the gene matches: 16. CDR3 sequence reads: CASSLVPLAGLWDTQYF. The CDR3 coding sequence is TGTGCCAGCAGTCTAGTCCCCCTAGCGGGGCTTTGGGATACGCAGTATTTT.

This sequence joins TRBV2 and TRBJ1-1; D remains unclear. From germline, CDR1 is SNHLY and CDR2 FYNNEI. V dropped 6 bases and J dropped 4 bases, with 15 bases sitting between them. CDR3 size: 14 residues. The CDR3 region has the DNA TGTGCCAGCAGGGAGGCATCGGGGATCACTGAAGCTTTCTTT. Protein: CASREASGITEAFF.

The chain combines TRBV6-2 or TRBV6-3 with TRBJ2-7, with 10 bases aligning to TRBD2. CDR3 length: 14 amino acids. Trimming cost V 5 bases and J 6 bases; bases outside gene matches: 7. From germline, CDR1 is MNHEY and CDR2 SVGEGT. The CDR3 sequence: CASSNLAGVGEQYF. The CDR3 DNA follows: TGTGCCAGCAGTAACCTAGCGGGGGTTGGCGAGCAGTACTTC.

This clone appeared a single time. V is TRBV4-3 and J is TRBJ1-1; 7 nucleotides match TRBD1. From germline, CDR1 is LGHNA and CDR2 YSLEER. Trimming took 0 bases from V and 4 from J; bases not matched to a gene: 14. The CDR3 length is 18 residues. CDR3 nucleotide sequence: TGCGCCAGCAGCCAAGATCCCTGGGACAGAGCATGGGGCACTGAAGCTTTCTTT. Translation gives CASSQDPWDRAWGTEAFF.

The rearrangement joins TRBV7-9 to TRBJ2-1, with D possibly TRBD2 on 6 matching bases. This CDR3 spans 16 amino acids. The germline V gene has CDR1 SEHNR and CDR2 FQNEAQ (reference sequence). V dropped 5 bases and J dropped 4 bases, with 18 bases sitting between them. Here the CDR3 reads CASSPTWDSTYNEQFF. The CDR3 DNA reads as TGTGCCAGCAGCCCCACCTGGGACTCAACATACAATGAGCAGTTCTTC.

The chain is built from TRBV19 and TRBJ2-2; the D gene is possibly TRBD1 (6 bases). The CDR3 consists of 13 residues. The V end was cut by 5 bases, the J end by 6 bases, with 10 bases between. Germline values: CDR1 LNHDA, CDR2 SQIVND (reference sequence). The CDR3 nucleotides are TGTGCCAGTAGTCCGCAGGGGCCCGGGGAGCTGTTTTTT. Protein sequence: CASSPQGPGELFF.

The rearrangement joins TRBV27 to TRBJ1-1, with D unclear. The CDR3 contains 16 residues. V lost 5 bases and J lost 2, with 18 bases in between. Germline CDR1 and CDR2: MNHEY and SMNVEV (reference sequence). CDR3 nucleotide sequence: TGTGCCAGCAGTAATTCCGTCGGAGAAATTAACACTGAAGCTTTCTTT. This codes for CASSNSVGEINTEAFF.

The V call is TRBV18, the J call TRBJ2-6, with 11 bases lining up with TRBD2. Germline CDR1 is KGHSH and CDR2 is LQKENI. The ends lost 2 bases at V and 0 bases at J; junction bases unmatched: 9. The CDR3 covers 20 residues. CDR3 in amino acids: CASSPTLAGGIFSGANVLTF. The CDR3 DNA is TGTGCCAGCTCACCAACCCTAGCGGGAGGAATATTCTCTGGGGCCAACGTCCTGACTTTC.

The V gene is TRBV28, the J gene TRBJ2-3; 9 bases are a match to TRBD2. V was pared by 3 bases and J by 12 bases, with 10 bases of the junction left unmatched. Germline V gives CDR1 MDHEN, CDR2 SYDVKM. The CDR3 has 14 amino acids. DNA for the CDR3: TGTGCCAGCAGTTTGGATGACACGGGACTAGCTCAGTATTTT. This encodes CASSLDDTGLAQYF. Variable domain in full (rest from reference TRBV28 and TRBJ2-3): DVKVTQSSRYLVKRTGEKVFLECVQDMDHENMFWYRQDPGLGLRLIYFSYDVKMKEKGDIPEGYSVSREKKERFSLILESASTNQTSMYLCASSLDDTGLAQYFGPGTRLTVL.

The rearrangement joins TRBV3-1 (or the pseudogene TRBV3-2) to TRBJ1-6, with D possibly matching TRBD1 (6 bases). This CDR3 is built from 15 residues. Per germline, CDR1 LGHDT and CDR2 YNNKEL (reference sequence). V was shortened by 2 bases and J by 9 bases, with 14 bases between the two germline ends. The CDR3 DNA reads as TGTGCCAGCAGCCAAACAGGGCCTGTTGGTTCACCCCTCCACTTT. Translated, it gives CASSQTGPVGSPLHF.

The chain joins TRBV7-9 to TRBJ1-1; D is ambiguous. The CDR3 loop spans 14 amino acids. CDR1 is SEHNR, CDR2 FQNEAQ, per germline (reference sequence). V lost 5 bases and J 1 base, leaving 11 bases between the germline ends. Here the CDR3 DNA reads TGTGCCAGCAGCCCCGCGGGCGGGAACACTGAAGCTTTCTTT. This encodes CASSPAGGNTEAFF.

The J gene is TRBJ2-7, the V gene TRBV4-2; TRBD1 agrees at 9 bases. The germline gives CDR1 LGHNA, CDR2 YNFKEQ. The CDR3 sequence is 14 residues long. V shed 4 bases, J shed 5 bases, and the junction held 6 bases outside the gene matches. The CDR3: CASSPRTGEDEQYF. The CDR3 bases are TGTGCCAGCAGCCCTCGGACAGGGGAGGACGAGCAGTACTTC.

The genes are TRBV7-3 and TRBJ2-5, with D tentatively TRBD2 (7 bases). This CDR3 spans 16 amino acids. V lost 5 bases to trimming and J lost 5 bases, with 21 bases between them. In germline, CDR1 is SGHTA, CDR2 FQGTGA. The CDR3 sequence: CASSNPSPGGEETQYF. DNA of the CDR3: TGTGCCAGCAGCAATCCTTCGCCGGGGGGCGAGGAGACCCAGTACTTC.

This chain joins TRBV19 and TRBJ1-2; D not certain. V was shortened by 5 bases and J by 3 bases, with 10 bases between the two germline ends. The CDR3 runs to 13 residues. Germline V gene lookup returns CDR1 LNHDA and CDR2 SQIVND (reference sequence). CDR3 loop: CASSWNRDYGYTF. The CDR3, as DNA: TGTGCCAGTAGTTGGAACAGAGACTATGGCTACACCTTC.

The chain combines TRBV24-1 with TRBJ2-1, with 7 bases matching TRBD1. Germline V lookup: CDR1 KGHDR, CDR2 SFDVKD. The trim removed 2 bases at V and 3 bases at J, leaving 6 bases unmatched. This CDR3 is built from 16 residues. The CDR3 loop reads CATSDSSGGNYNEQFF. In DNA form, the CDR3 reads TGTGCCACCAGTGATTCCTCAGGGGGAAACTACAATGAGCAGTTCTTC.

CDR3 amino acids: CASSRRTSGSRLETQYF. The CDR3 region has the DNA TGCGCCAGCAGCCGACGGACTAGCGGCTCCCGACTGGAGACCCAGTACTTC. The V and J genes are TRBV5-1 and TRBJ2-5, with 10 positions matching TRBD2. V gave up 4 bases and J gave up 5 bases; unmatched junction bases: 14. Germline-derived CDR1 and CDR2 are SGHRS and YFSETQ. The CDR3 has 17 amino acids.

V is TRBV4-2 and J is TRBJ1-4; the match to TRBD1 covers 9 bases. V was pared by 1 base and J by 5 bases, with 5 bases of the junction left unmatched. Germline V gene lookup returns CDR1 LGHNA and CDR2 YNFKEQ. The CDR3 consists of 16 residues. The CDR3 DNA is TGTGCCAGCAGCCAAGGGACAGGGGATTGGAATGAAAAACTGTTTTTT. Its protein product is CASSQGTGDWNEKLFF.

The chain carries TRBV4-3 and TRBJ2-7; 8 bases fit TRBD2. Trimming cost V 4 bases and J 6 bases; bases outside gene matches: 11. This CDR3 spans 15 amino acids. Germline CDR1 and CDR2: LGHNA and YSLEER. Here the CDR3 DNA reads TGCGCCAGCAGCCTTGAGGGCGGGAGGAACAGCGAGCAGTACTTC. Translated: CASSLEGGRNSEQYF.

This clone occurred once. This chain joins TRBV19 and TRBJ2-5; 7 bases map to TRBD1. Germline loops: CDR1 LNHDA, CDR2 SQIVND (reference sequence). The CDR3 has 15 residues. J gave up 1 base and V 3 bases, and 5 bases lay outside the gene matches. CDR3 sequence reads: CASSISGQPQETQYF. As DNA, the CDR3 is TGTGCCAGTAGTATTTCGGGACAGCCCCAAGAGACCCAGTACTTC.

V usage is TRBV28 and J usage is TRBJ1-4; 10 bases are shared with TRBD1. V gave up 8 bases and J gave up 7 bases; unmatched junction bases: 10. This CDR3 is 15 amino acids long. From germline, CDR1 is MDHEN and CDR2 SYDVKM. CDR3 DNA sequence: TGTGCCAGCGCCTCGACAGGGGGCGCGTCTGAAAAACTGTTTTTT. Residues: CASASTGGASEKLFF.